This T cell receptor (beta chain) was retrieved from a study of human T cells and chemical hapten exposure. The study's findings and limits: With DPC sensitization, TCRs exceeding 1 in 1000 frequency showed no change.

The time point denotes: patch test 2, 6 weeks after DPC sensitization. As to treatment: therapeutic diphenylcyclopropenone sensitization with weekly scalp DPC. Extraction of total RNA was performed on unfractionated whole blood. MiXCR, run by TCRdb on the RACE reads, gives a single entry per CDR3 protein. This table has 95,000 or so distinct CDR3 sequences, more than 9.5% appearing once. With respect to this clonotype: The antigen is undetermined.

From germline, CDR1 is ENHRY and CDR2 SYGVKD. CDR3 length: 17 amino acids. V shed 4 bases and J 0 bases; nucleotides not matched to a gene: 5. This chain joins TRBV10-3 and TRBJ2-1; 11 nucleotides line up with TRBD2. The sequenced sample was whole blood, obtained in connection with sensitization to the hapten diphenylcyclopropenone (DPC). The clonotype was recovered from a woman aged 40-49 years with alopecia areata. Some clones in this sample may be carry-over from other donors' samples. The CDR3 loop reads CAISVGTSGSSYNEQFF. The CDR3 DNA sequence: TGTGCCATCAGTGTAGGGACTAGCGGTTCCTCCTACAATGAGCAGTTCTTC.